The 18 T cell receptor beta chains below all came from one sample that was sequenced in a study of T cells after yellow fever vaccination. Using its own MiXCR run on the 5' RACE reads, TCRdb lists one record per CDR3 protein. Of roughly 500,000 distinct CDR3 sequences in the sample, around 21% are singletons; the top ten hold roughly 13%. This specimen consisted of PBMCs, obtained 15 days after the yellow fever booster vaccination. These receptors all come from a man aged 25 to 40 who received the YFV17D yellow fever vaccine.

CDR3 sequence: CASRLLQNYGYTF. In nucleotides, the CDR3 is TGCGCCAGCAGATTGTTACAGAACTATGGCTACACCTTC. The chain links TRBV5-1 to TRBJ1-2, with no clear D. V lost 5 bases and J 2 bases, leaving 10 bases between the germline ends. CDR3 size: 13 residues. Germline CDR1 reads SGHRS; CDR2 reads YFSETQ.

This clonotype has more than one count but fewer than ten. The V and J genes are TRBV5-6 and TRBJ2-1; the D gene is possibly TRBD1 (6 bases). The germline gives CDR1 SGHDT, CDR2 YYEEEE. CDR3 length equals 16 residues. Trimming pared 3 bases from V and 3 bases from J, leaving 16 bases between. The CDR3 coding sequence is TGTGCCAGCAGCTCAAAGGGGCAGGGGAGCTACAATGAGCAGTTCTTC. As protein: CASSSKGQGSYNEQFF.

As regards this clonotype: One end of the junction varies from germline; a read error may be responsible. The chain recombines TRBV5-1 with TRBJ2-7; TRBD2 matches at 7 bases. Germline CDR1 reads SGHRS; CDR2 reads YFSETQ. The CDR3 length is 14 residues. The CDR3 bases are TGCGCCAGCACCTTGGAGCGGGGCAACTACGAGCAGTACTTC. It encodes CASTLERGNYEQYF. Complete variable domain (other parts from reference TRBV5-1 and TRBJ2-7): KAGVTQTPRYLIKTRGQQVTLSCSPISGHRSVSWYQQTPGQGLQFLFEYFSETQRNKGNFPGRFSGRQFSNSRSEMNVSTLELGDSALYLCASTLERGNYEQYFGPGTRLTVT.

The chain couples TRBV3-1 to TRBJ2-1; 12 bases match TRBD2. The J segment lost 6 bases and the V segment lost 2 bases, leaving 11 bases of the junction unmatched. Germline CDR1 and CDR2: LGHDT and YNNKEL (reference sequence). The CDR3 contains 18 residues. CDR3 sequence (DNA): TGTGCCAGCAGCCAACGCGCTAGCGGGAGGGGACGGGGCAATGAGCAGTTCTTC. It yields the protein CASSQRASGRGRGNEQFF.

The gene calls are TRBV10-2 and TRBJ2-1; 9 bases match TRBD2. The CDR3 contains 13 residues. Germline V CDR1 and CDR2: WSHSY, SAAADI. V lost 8 bases to trimming and J lost 7 bases; unmatched junction nucleotides: 6. CDR3 sequence (DNA): TGCGCCAGCGGTGGTAGCGGGGGTAATGAGCAGTTCTTC. As protein: CASGGSGGNEQFF.

V gene TRBV4-2 combines with J gene TRBJ2-1; 11 positions match TRBD2. The CDR3 is 16 amino acids. Trimming at V came to 0 bases and at J to 7 bases, leaving 5 bases not matched to a gene. The germline V gene has CDR1 LGHNA and CDR2 YNFKEQ. The CDR3 coding sequence is TGTGCCAGCAGCCAAGAGCGAGCTAGCGGGGGGAATGAGCAGTTCTTC. It is translated as CASSQERASGGNEQFF.

There are a few counts of this clonotype. CDR3 sequence (DNA): TGCAGTGCTAGGGGACTTATACCATACGAGCAGTACTTC. It is translated as CSARGLIPYEQYF. The chain combines TRBV20-1 with TRBJ2-7, with a tentative D call TRBD2 (6 bases). CDR1 and CDR2 from the germline V gene are DFQATT and SNEGSKA (reference sequence). The V and J ends lost 3 bases and 4 bases respectively, with 13 bases between them. The CDR3 covers 13 residues.

The genes are TRBV29-1 and TRBJ2-3, with TRBD2 matching over 7 bases. CDR3 size: 12 residues. Germline CDR1 and CDR2: SQVTM and ANQGSEA. With V trimmed by 4 bases and J by 5 bases, 3 bases remained unmatched. The CDR3 coding sequence is TGCAGCGTTGTGGTAGCGGGAGATACGCAGTATTTT. This codes for CSVVVAGDTQYF.

This clonotype has at least ten counts. The V and J genes are TRBV27 and TRBJ2-7; D possibly matches TRBD1 or TRBD2 (5 bases each). Trimming removed 1 base from V and 1 base from J, with 5 bases in between. CDR3 length: 13 residues. Germline loops: CDR1 MNHEY, CDR2 SMNVEV (reference sequence). The CDR3 sequence: CASSLWGSYEQYF. The CDR3 coding sequence is TGTGCCAGCAGTTTATGGGGGTCCTACGAGCAGTACTTC.

The chain uses TRBV11-2 and TRBJ1-5; TRBD1 aligns across 7 bases. CDR3 length equals 17 residues. The V segment lost 0 bases and the J segment 6 bases; nucleotides outside the gene matches: 11. Germline V gives CDR1 SGHAT, CDR2 FQNNGV. CDR3 nucleotide sequence: TGTGCCAGCAGCTTAGATGCGTGGGGACAGTCGGGTCAGCCCCAGCATTTT. Amino acid sequence: CASSLDAWGQSGQPQHF.

The chain carries TRBV29-1 and TRBJ2-1; D not certain. The CDR3 covers 14 residues. The germline V gene has CDR1 SQVTM and CDR2 ANQGSEA. V shed 6 bases and J shed 0 bases, with 12 bases lying between them. CDR3 residues: CSVSDSSSYNEQFF. As DNA, the CDR3 is TGCAGCGTCTCGGATTCAAGCTCCTACAATGAGCAGTTCTTC.

V usage is TRBV5-1 and J usage is TRBJ2-5, with D maybe TRBD1 (6 bases). Trimming cost V 0 bases and J 5 bases, with 14 bases left between them. The germline CDR1 and CDR2 sequences are SGHRS and YFSETQ. The CDR3 is 15 residues long. The DNA of the CDR3 is TGCGCCAGCAGCTTGGGGGGGACACGGTCGGAGACCCAGTACTTC. This encodes CASSLGGTRSETQYF.

Details on this clonotype: The junction departs from germline at one end; a sequencing error may be responsible. The rearrangement uses TRBV11-2 and TRBJ1-4; D gene uncertain. The germline CDR1 and CDR2 sequences are SGHAT and FQNNGV. The CDR3 is made up of 14 amino acids. The CDR3: CASSLTRKNEKVFF. CDR3 bases: TGTGCCAGCAGCTTAACCAGAAAGAATGAAAAAGTGTTTTTT. The variable domain in full, with the rest retrieved from reference TRBV11-2 and TRBJ1-4, is EAGVAQSPRYKIIEKRQSVAFWCNPISGHATLYWYQQILGQGPKLLIQFQNNGVVDDSQLPKDRFSAERLKGVDSTLKIQPAKLEDSAVYLCASSLTRKNEKVFFGSGTQLSVL.

The gene calls are TRBV12-3 or TRBV12-4 and TRBJ2-1, with 8 bases identical to TRBD2. The CDR3 is 15 amino acids. Trimming cost V 3 bases and J 6 bases; bases outside gene matches: 7. CDR3 loop: CASSLEAGVFNEQFF. In nucleotides, the CDR3 is TGTGCCAGCAGTTTGGAAGCGGGAGTGTTCAATGAGCAGTTCTTC.

This clonotype was recorded a few times. This chain joins TRBV29-1 and TRBJ1-3; D unresolved. The ends were cut back, 4 bases at V and 0 bases at J, with 7 bases in the middle. The CDR3 has 13 residues. Looked up from germline, CDR1 is SQVTM and CDR2 is ANQGSEA. CDR3 nucleotides: TGCAGCGTTGCCGATGGCTCTGGAAACACCATATATTTT. Protein product: CSVADGSGNTIYF. The full variable domain, rest sourced from reference TRBV29-1 and TRBJ1-3, is SAVISQKPSRDICQRGTSLTIQCQVDSQVTMMFWYRQQPGQSLTLIATANQGSEATYESGFVIDKFPISRPNLTFSTLTVSNMSPEDSSIYLCSVADGSGNTIYFGEGSWLTVV.

This clonotype was seen repeatedly, ten times or more. The chain links TRBV27 to TRBJ1-5; D is possibly TRBD1 (5 bases). In germline, CDR1 is MNHEY, CDR2 SMNVEV (reference sequence). Trimming took off 2 bases at V and 2 bases at J, with 10 bases between the two ends. CDR3 length: 15 residues. CDR3 nucleotides: TGTGCCAGCAGTTTACGGGGGGAGGGCAATCAGCCCCAGCATTTT. Encoded protein: CASSLRGEGNQPQHF.

This clonotype was counted only a few times. The V call is TRBV7-2, the J call TRBJ2-2; possibly TRBD2 for D (6 bases). Trimming took 1 base from V and 1 from J, leaving 10 bases between them. The CDR3 extends over 16 amino acids. The germline gives CDR1 SGHTA, CDR2 FQGNSA. The CDR3 sequence: CASSLGAGWNTGELFF. The CDR3 coding sequence is TGTGCCAGCAGCTTAGGTGCGGGATGGAACACCGGGGAGCTGTTTTTT.

This clonotype has just a few counts. V gene TRBV2 combines with J gene TRBJ2-1; D not resolved. The germline CDR1 and CDR2 sequences are SNHLY and FYNNEI. The V and J ends lost 10 bases and 7 bases respectively, with 17 bases between them. The length of the CDR3 is 13 residues. The CDR3 bases are TGTGCCACCAAGTTAAATCTTCGGAATGAGCAGTTCTTC. Translating gives CATKLNLRNEQFF.